This entry describes one TCR beta chain. This entry is derived from a study of long-term antiretroviral therapy in people with HIV. Each specimen consisted of about 0.85-10 million cryopreserved PBMC prior to extraction of DNA. CDR1 and CDR2 (germline): KGHSH, LQKENI. Trimming took 6 bases from V and 5 from J, leaving 19 bases between them. This CDR3 comprises 15 residues. It was version v3.0 of the immunoSEQ assay that was run at survey level. TCRdb's copy holds only in-frame clones and misses some; the assay was immunoSEQ multiplex PCR. Counted here are some 20,000 clones, 90% occurring once; the ten biggest clones make up 7.5% to 10%.

This receptor was obtained from a woman aged 25 to 39 with HIV. This chain uses TRBV18 with TRBJ1-1; tentatively, D is TRBD1 (5 bases). This sample comprised unsorted PBMCs, obtained 4.4 years before starting antiretroviral therapy. In nucleotides, the CDR3 is TGTGCCAGCTCCTCGGGGGAGGGGTTTGGTACTGAAGCTTTCTTT. Amino acid sequence: CASSSGEGFGTEAFF.